These T cell receptor beta chains were read from a single sample in a study of cytomegalovirus exposure and HLA in healthy donors. Libraries were prepared by immunoSEQ multiplex PCR; TCRdb keeps only in-frame clonotypes and omits some of them. The sample holds roughly 140,000 clones, 60% to 80% seen once. The sequencing sample was made of PBMCs. The receptors here all came from a male donor in good health and CMV-seronegative. Each CDR3 is given with its conserved first and last residue. D genes are given only for firm matches. A row's size may be missing; if present it is once, few, many or a size class.

cdr3_nt,cdr3_aa,j_call,d_call,v_call,clone_size
TGTGCCAGCAGCCCCTATGCCAGGGAGGGAACCTACGAGCAGTACTTC,CASSPYAREGTYEQYF,TRBJ2-7,TRBD2,TRBV5-6,NA
TGTGCCAGCAGTCCCGGGACAGGGGTGACCTACGAGCAGTACTTC,CASSPGTGVTYEQYF,TRBJ2-7,TRBD1,TRBV6-1,NA
TGCGCCAGCATAGAGGATTATCAGCCCCAGCATTTT,CASIEDYQPQHF,TRBJ1-5,NA,TRBV5-1,NA
TGTGCCAGTAGTCTGACAGGCCCCTATGGCTACACCTTC,CASSLTGPYGYTF,TRBJ1-2,NA,TRBV19,NA
TGTGCCAGCAGTTACGGGGACAGGGACTATGGCTACACCTTC,CASSYGDRDYGYTF,TRBJ1-2,TRBD1,TRBV6-6,NA
TGTGCCAGCTCACCTTCGGGACAACGCAATGAGCAGTTCTTC,CASSPSGQRNEQFF,TRBJ2-1,NA,TRBV18,NA
TGTGCCAGCAGGGAGACAGGGACAGATACGCAGTATTTT,CASRETGTDTQYF,TRBJ2-3,TRBD1,TRBV6-1,NA
TGTGCCAGCAGCGTAGCGTTCGGGACAGGGGGCCCCACCCCCTATGGCTACACCTTC,CASSVAFGTGGPTPYGYTF,TRBJ1-2,TRBD1,TRBV9,NA
TGCGCCAGCAGCTCCTACAGGGGGCAGAGCTATGGCTACACCTTC,CASSSYRGQSYGYTF,TRBJ1-2,TRBD1,TRBV5-1,NA
TGTGCCAGCAGCTTAGGGCAGGGACAGGTAATTTCACCCCTCCACTTT,CASSLGQGQVISPLHF,TRBJ1-6,TRBD1,TRBV5-5,NA
TGCAGCGTTGTGGGCCAGGGGGCCTACGAGCAGTACTTC,CSVVGQGAYEQYF,TRBJ2-7,TRBD1,TRBV29-1,NA
TGCGCCAGCAGCCAAGATTCTCCGGGGGGCCTGCTCAATGAGCAGTTCTTC,CASSQDSPGGLLNEQFF,TRBJ2-1,NA,TRBV4-3,NA
TGCGCCAGCAGCTGGGGGACGACAGGGGGCCTTGATTCACCCCTCCACTTT,CASSWGTTGGLDSPLHF,TRBJ1-6,TRBD1,TRBV5-1,NA
TGTGCCAGCAGCCTAAACACCGGGGAGCTGTTTTTT,CASSLNTGELFF,TRBJ2-2,NA,TRBV7-9,NA
TGCGCCAGCAGCCCCCGCGGGGGCTTTGGAAACACCATATATTTT,CASSPRGGFGNTIYF,TRBJ1-3,NA,TRBV5-1,few
TGTGCCAGCAGCTCCGGGACAGGGGGATACGAGCAGTACTTC,CASSSGTGGYEQYF,TRBJ2-7,TRBD1,TRBV7-3,NA
TGTGCCAGTAAAAATCCAGGGGGCCCTAATGAAAAACTGTTTTTT,CASKNPGGPNEKLFF,TRBJ1-4,TRBD1,TRBV19,NA
TGTGCCTGGAGTGCCCCCGGGAGAAATGAGCAGTTCTTC,CAWSAPGRNEQFF,TRBJ2-1,NA,TRBV30,NA
TGTGCCAGCAGAAGGGACACCCAGACTACCTACGAGCAGTACTTC,CASRRDTQTTYEQYF,TRBJ2-7,NA,TRBV2,NA
TGTGCCTGGAGCGCGGACTTCGCAACTAATGAAAAACTGTTTTTT,CAWSADFATNEKLFF,TRBJ1-4,NA,TRBV30,NA
TGCGCCAGCAGCGGTCCAGGGGCGGCGATGAACACTGAAGCTTTCTTT,CASSGPGAAMNTEAFF,TRBJ1-1,NA,TRBV4-1,NA
TGTGCCAGCAGCGAGACAAGGTGGGGCTCCGGGGAGCTGTTTTTT,CASSETRWGSGELFF,TRBJ2-2,NA,TRBV21-1,few
TGTGCCAGCTCTCCAGGGGACTATGGCTACACCTTC,CASSPGDYGYTF,TRBJ1-2,NA,TRBV10-3,NA
TGTTCCAGCAGCGAGGATGGCTACACCTTC,CSSSEDGYTF,TRBJ1-2,NA,TRBV7-9,NA
TGTGCCAGCAGTTACTCGGCAGGGAACTATGGCTACACCTTC,CASSYSAGNYGYTF,TRBJ1-2,NA,TRBV6-5,NA
TGTGCCAGCAGTTACGGCCATGGCTACACCTTC,CASSYGHGYTF,TRBJ1-2,NA,TRBV6-5,NA
TGTGCCAGCGTACCGATCGGACTTTACTACGAGCAGTACTTC,CASVPIGLYYEQYF,TRBJ2-7,NA,TRBV6-1,NA
TGTGCCAGTAGTATAGATGGATCAGGGGGTCGCTACAATGAGCAGTTCTTC,CASSIDGSGGRYNEQFF,TRBJ2-1,TRBD1,TRBV19,NA
TGTGCCAGCAGTTTATTGAGTCAGCCCCAGCATTTT,CASSLLSQPQHF,TRBJ1-5,NA,TRBV28,NA
TGTGCCAGCAGCTTAGGTATACAGGGGGGCACAGATACGCAGTATTTT,CASSLGIQGGTDTQYF,TRBJ2-3,TRBD1,TRBV11-2,NA
TGTGCCAGCAGTGAAGATCCAGGGTCGCTGAACACTGAAGCTTTCTTT,CASSEDPGSLNTEAFF,TRBJ1-1,NA,TRBV6-1,NA
TGTGCCACCGTACCGGGGTGGCGGAATTCACCCCTCCACTTT,CATVPGWRNSPLHF,TRBJ1-6,NA,TRBV7-6,NA
TGTGCCAGCAGCCAAGTCGCGGGGGCCACAGATACGCAGTATTTT,CASSQVAGATDTQYF,TRBJ2-3,NA,TRBV14,NA
TGTGCCAGCTCACCGCCGTCAGTTAACTCTGGAAACACCATATATTTT,CASSPPSVNSGNTIYF,TRBJ1-3,NA,TRBV18,NA
TGTGCCAGCAGCCCGGGGGAACCCAGAGGGGGCGAGCAGTACTTC,CASSPGEPRGGEQYF,TRBJ2-7,NA,TRBV9,NA
TGCGCCAGCAGCCTGACAGGGACGAACACTGAAGCTTTCTTT,CASSLTGTNTEAFF,TRBJ1-1,TRBD1,TRBV4-1,NA
TGTGCCAGCTCCCGACAGGACGGGAGGGAGAATGAGCAGTTCTTC,CASSRQDGRENEQFF,TRBJ2-1,TRBD2,TRBV18,NA
TGTGCCAGCAGCCACGGGATTCCCCATAAACTACCTGGCACAGATACGCAGTATTTT,CASSHGIPHKLPGTDTQYF,TRBJ2-3,NA,TRBV13,NA
TGTGCCTCGGGGGGCAACAGGGCTTCACCCCTCCACTTT,CASGGNRASPLHF,TRBJ1-6,NA,TRBV6-1,NA
TGTGCCTGGAACGAAGGACAGAGGGCCTACAATGAGCAGTTCTTC,CAWNEGQRAYNEQFF,TRBJ2-1,NA,TRBV30,NA
TGTGCCAGCAGCCCCGTGATGGGGGAGGGGCAGCCCCAGCATTTT,CASSPVMGEGQPQHF,TRBJ1-5,NA,TRBV2,NA
TGCGCCAGCAGCCAAGTTGGGGGACAGGGCTACGAGCAGTACTTC,CASSQVGGQGYEQYF,TRBJ2-7,TRBD1,TRBV4-3,NA
TGTGCCAGCAGCCTCCAGGGGGCCCCCGGGCAGTACTTC,CASSLQGAPGQYF,TRBJ2-7,TRBD1,TRBV5-8,few
TGTGCTAGTGGTTTGAGTTCGGGGACAGGGGGCATCGGCACTGAAGCTTTCTTT,CASGLSSGTGGIGTEAFF,TRBJ1-1,TRBD1,TRBV12-5,NA
TGTGCCAGCAGTTACCCCACGGGGAAACACTACGAGCAGTACTTC,CASSYPTGKHYEQYF,TRBJ2-7,NA,TRBV6-5,NA
TGTGCCAGCAGCGTGCAGGCGAGCTCCTACAATGAGCAGTTCTTC,CASSVQASSYNEQFF,TRBJ2-1,NA,TRBV9,NA
TGTGCCAGCAGTTTATCAGGTCCCTATGGCTACACCTTC,CASSLSGPYGYTF,TRBJ1-2,NA,TRBV28,few
TGCGCCAGCAGCTTCGGGGGAACCTCCTACGAGCAGTACTTC,CASSFGGTSYEQYF,TRBJ2-7,NA,TRBV5-1,NA
TGTGCCAGCAGCTGGGGTGGGGACTCGACTGACGAGCAGTACTTC,CASSWGGDSTDEQYF,TRBJ2-7,NA,TRBV11-2,NA
TGCGCCAGCACCCTGGTCCATCAGGGGGATGAGCAGTTCTTC,CASTLVHQGDEQFF,TRBJ2-1,TRBD1,TRBV5-1,NA
TGTGCCAGCAGCCTCAGCACAGATACGCAGTATTTT,CASSLSTDTQYF,TRBJ2-3,NA,TRBV5-4,NA
TGTGCCAGCAGCCCGACAGGGGCCAGGTCACCCCTCCACTTT,CASSPTGARSPLHF,TRBJ1-6,TRBD1,TRBV7-3,few
TGTGCCAGCAGCGTTAGCGGGACCGCCTACAATGAGCAGTTCTTC,CASSVSGTAYNEQFF,TRBJ2-1,TRBD2,TRBV9,once
TGTGCCAGCTCACCAGCGTTGGGACAGGGGAGTAGTTATGGCTACACCTTC,CASSPALGQGSSYGYTF,TRBJ1-2,TRBD1,TRBV18,few
TGTGCCGTCAGAGGGGTAGCGGGAGTCTATGAGCAGTTCTTC,CAVRGVAGVYEQFF,TRBJ2-1,TRBD2,TRBV10-3,few
TGTGCCAGCAGCCCTCGACAGGGGTTAAACACCGGGGAGCTGTTTTTT,CASSPRQGLNTGELFF,TRBJ2-2,TRBD1,TRBV11-3,NA
TGTGCCAGCAGTCGCTCCCGGGACAGCCAAGAGACCCAGTACTTC,CASSRSRDSQETQYF,TRBJ2-5,TRBD1,TRBV6-5,NA
TGTGCCAGCAGTCTACCGACGGGTAGCTCCTACAATGAGCAGTTCTTC,CASSLPTGSSYNEQFF,TRBJ2-1,NA,TRBV7-9,once
TGTGCCAGCAGCTCCCAGACAGGGGCAGGAACCTACAATGAGCAGTTCTTC,CASSSQTGAGTYNEQFF,TRBJ2-1,TRBD1,TRBV11-2,NA
TGCAGCGTCGACTCGGACAGGGACGGCTATGGCTACACCTTC,CSVDSDRDGYGYTF,TRBJ1-2,TRBD1,TRBV29-1,NA